One sample yielded the 18 T cell receptor beta chains listed below, sequenced in a study of brain T cells in children with intractable seizures. Profiled with immunoSEQ multiplex PCR; TCRdb holds only in-frame clones, not every one. The data show 300,000 to 400,000 clones, roughly 92% seen once. Sample time point: blood from clinic visit 5 months post-surgery; TSC patient then seizure free. This material consisted of peripheral blood, taken 4 to 6 months after surgery. These receptor sequences come from a boy in the first two years of life with tuberous sclerosis and intractable seizures.

This rearrangement joins TRBV27 to TRBJ2-7, with D uncertain. The germline V gene has CDR1 MNHEY and CDR2 SMNVEV (reference sequence). The CDR3 totals 16 residues. Trimming left V 4 bases short and J 0 bases short, with 16 bases between. The CDR3 DNA sequence: TGTGCCAGCAGTTCCCTGGCTGGTTTAAGCTCCTACGAGCAGTACTTC. Its translation is CASSSLAGLSSYEQYF.

This sequence joins TRBV6-5 and TRBJ1-1, with a weak D call TRBD1 (6 bases). The CDR3 sequence is 13 residues long. The germline CDR1 and CDR2 sequences are MNHEY and SVGAGI. V lost 1 base and J 6 bases, leaving 9 bases between the germline ends. The chain's CDR3 is CASSYYTGSEAFF. In DNA form, the CDR3 reads TGTGCCAGCAGTTACTATACAGGGTCTGAAGCTTTCTTT.

This clone has just one count. The V gene is TRBV4-1, the J gene TRBJ2-7, with unresolved D. V lost 1 base to trimming and J lost 6 bases, with 10 bases between them. The CDR3 spans 13 residues. Germline CDR1 MGHRA, CDR2 YSYEKL. CDR3 nucleotides: TGCGCCAGCAGCCAAGGAACCCCCCTCGAGCAGTACTTC. This translates into CASSQGTPLEQYF.

The chain employs TRBV30 and TRBJ1-1, with D perhaps matching TRBD1 (6 bases). The germline CDR1 and CDR2 sequences are GTSNPN and SVGIG (reference sequence). V gave up 5 bases and J gave up 0 bases, with 16 bases separating them. The CDR3 is made up of 15 amino acids. The CDR3 sequence is CAWSRQGPLNTEAFF. In DNA form, the CDR3 reads TGTGCCTGGTCCAGGCAGGGGCCCTTGAACACTGAAGCTTTCTTT.

The chain is built from TRBV5-8 and TRBJ1-1; tentatively, D is TRBD1 (6 bases). CDR3 length equals 13 residues. Trimming pared 4 bases from V and 4 bases from J, leaving 11 bases between. Germline V gives CDR1 SGHTS, CDR2 YDEGEE. CDR3 protein: CASSPTGFTEAFF. The DNA of the CDR3 is TGTGCCAGCAGCCCAACAGGGTTCACTGAAGCTTTCTTT.

The chain combines TRBV14 with TRBJ1-2; D gene ambiguous. Germline V lookup: CDR1 SGHDN, CDR2 FVKESK. V lost 4 bases, J lost 8 bases, and 11 bases lay in between. The CDR3 covers 12 residues. CDR3 DNA: TGTGCCAGCAGCCTCGCGGGAGCGGGCTACACCTTC. Translation: CASSLAGAGYTF.

The chain links TRBV5-6 to TRBJ1-2; 8 bases map to TRBD1. This CDR3 is 12 amino acids long. The germline CDR1 and CDR2 sequences are SGHDT and YYEEEE. J gave up 3 bases and V 9 bases, and 4 bases lay outside the gene matches. The CDR3 nucleotides read TGTGCCACCGGACAGGGCTACTATGGCTACACCTTC. Amino acid sequence: CATGQGYYGYTF.

The chain has TRBV27 and TRBJ2-1, with a weak D call TRBD2 (6 bases). CDR1 MNHEY and CDR2 SMNVEV come from the germline V gene (reference sequence). This CDR3 is 16 amino acids long. Trimming shortened V by 2 bases and J by 4 bases, and 15 bases separated the two germline ends. The CDR3 sequence: CASSLSFGTRYNEQFF. The DNA of the CDR3 is TGTGCCAGCAGTTTAAGTTTCGGGACTCGATACAATGAGCAGTTCTTC.

The rearrangement uses TRBV2 and TRBJ2-1, with TRBD1 matching 9 bases. The CDR3 spans 15 residues. V lost 1 base to trimming and J lost 9 bases; unmatched junction nucleotides: 7. The V gene's germline CDR1 is SNHLY and CDR2 FYNNEI. CDR3 loop: CASSEVNRGHGEQFF. DNA for the CDR3: TGTGCCAGCAGTGAAGTCAACAGGGGGCACGGTGAGCAGTTCTTC.

A remark on this clone: Other DNA sequences in this sample translate to the same CDR3. V gene TRBV5-6 combines with J gene TRBJ1-2, with 7 bases that match TRBD1. V lost 4 bases, J lost 4 bases, and 7 bases stayed unmatched. The CDR3 runs to 14 residues. The germline V gene encodes CDR1 SGHDT and CDR2 YYEEEE. The DNA of the CDR3 is TGTGCCAGCAGCCTGGTGGGACAGTCCTATGGCTACACCTTC. Protein product: CASSLVGQSYGYTF. The full variable domain, its missing parts supplied by reference TRBV5-6 and TRBJ1-2, is DAGVTQSPTHLIKTRGQQVTLRCSPKSGHDTVSWYQQALGQGPQFIFQYYEEEERQRGNFPDRFSGHQFPNYSSELNVNALLLGDSALYLCASSLVGQSYGYTFGSGTRLTVV.

V is TRBV9 and J is TRBJ1-2, with TRBD1 matching 7 bases. The CDR3 has 16 residues. V lost 1 base and J lost 1; bases outside the gene matches: 7. Germline V CDR1 and CDR2: SGDLS, YYNGEE. The chain's CDR3 is CASSVNPQGVNYGYTF. The CDR3 bases are TGTGCCAGCAGCGTAAATCCCCAGGGGGTTAACTATGGCTACACCTTC.

The rearrangement uses TRBV19 and TRBJ2-7; 11 bases are shared with TRBD2. CDR3 size: 15 residues. In germline, CDR1 is LNHDA, CDR2 SQIVND (reference sequence). Trimming took 3 bases from V and 7 from J; bases not matched to a gene: 8. CDR3 in amino acids: CASSIGLAGGQEQYF. The CDR3 coding sequence is TGTGCCAGTAGTATCGGGTTAGCGGGGGGGCAGGAGCAGTACTTC. The variable domain in full, completed from reference TRBV19 and TRBJ2-7, reads DGGITQSPKYLFRKEGQNVTLSCEQNLNHDAMYWYRQDPGQGLRLIYYSQIVNDFQKGDIAEGYSVSREKKESFPLTVTSAQKNPTAFYLCASSIGLAGGQEQYFGPGTRLTVT.

This sequence joins TRBV6-5 and TRBJ2-2; possibly TRBD1 or TRBD2 for D (5 bases each). The germline gives CDR1 MNHEY, CDR2 SVGAGI. V was pared by 2 bases and J by 1 base, with 11 bases between. The CDR3 length is 16 residues. The CDR3: CASSYPLGVNTGELFF. CDR3 sequence (DNA): TGTGCCAGCAGTTACCCCCTGGGGGTGAACACCGGGGAGCTGTTTTTT.

The chain joins TRBV24-1 to TRBJ2-5; a weak D match, TRBD1 (5 bases). CDR3 length: 14 residues. Trimming took 5 bases from V and 2 from J, leaving 11 bases between them. Per the germline V gene, CDR1 is KGHDR and CDR2 is SFDVKD. The CDR3 DNA reads TGTGCCACCAGTGGACGTGGACAACAAGAGACCCAGTACTTC. Amino acids: CATSGRGQQETQYF.

The chain has TRBV9 and TRBJ2-5, with D hard to call. The CDR3 consists of 12 residues. Germline V gives CDR1 SGDLS, CDR2 YYNGEE. The V gene lost 4 bases and the J gene lost 5 bases, with 9 bases spanning the gap. CDR3 loop: CASSSEGETQYF. The CDR3 coding sequence is TGTGCCAGCAGCTCGGAAGGGGAGACCCAGTACTTC. Drawing the rest from reference TRBV9 and TRBJ2-5, the complete variable domain is DSGVTQTPKHLITATGQRVTLRCSPRSGDLSVYWYQQSLDQGLQFLIQYYNGEERAKGNILERFSAQQFPDLHSELNLSSLELGDSALYFCASSSEGETQYFGPGTRLLVL.

The V gene is TRBV24-1, the J gene TRBJ2-3; a weak D match, TRBD2 (5 bases). The germline gives CDR1 KGHDR, CDR2 SFDVKD. The V gene lost 5 bases and the J gene lost 6 bases, with 8 bases spanning the gap. The CDR3 has 12 amino acids. CDR3 in DNA: TGTGCCACCAGTGTCGGGGAGGATACGCAGTATTTT. This codes for CATSVGEDTQYF.

The chain employs TRBV29-1 and TRBJ1-1, with TRBD1 as a possible D gene (5 bases). Per germline, CDR1 SQVTM and CDR2 ANQGSEA. V was trimmed by 7 bases and J by 4 bases, leaving 16 bases between them. The CDR3 spans 13 residues. The CDR3 protein is CSGYLRRGTEAFF. In nucleotides, the CDR3 is TGCAGCGGATACCTCAGGAGGGGCACTGAAGCTTTCTTT.

The chain has TRBV27 and TRBJ2-5, with a tentative D call TRBD2 (7 bases). Trimming shortened V by 6 bases and J by 4 bases, and 21 bases separated the two germline ends. CDR1 and CDR2 (germline): MNHEY, SMNVEV (reference sequence). CDR3 length equals 16 residues. CDR3 in amino acids: CASSQWFGGPGETQYF. The CDR3, as DNA: TGTGCCAGCAGCCAGTGGTTCGGGGGGCCGGGAGAGACCCAGTACTTC.